This TCR beta chain is from a study of shared clonotypes between healthy human individuals. TCRdb's table, derived via immunoSEQ multiplex PCR, lists solely in-frame clones and lacks some. The sample shows hundreds of thousands of clones, about 96% of them seen only once. V lost 7 bases and J lost 3; bases outside the gene matches: 4. CDR1 WSHSY and CDR2 SAAADI come from the germline V gene. The CDR3 runs to 15 residues. The naive CD8 subset, CD45RO-negative cells positively selected for CCR7, excluded terminally differentiated effector memory CD45RA+ cells. This TCR came from a woman between 25 and 40 years old in good health. V is TRBV10-2 and J is TRBJ2-7; 15 bases are shared with TRBD2. Sequencing input: naive CD8+ T cells sorted from blood. The CDR3: CASNPGLAGGYEQYF. For the CDR3, the DNA is TGCGCCAGCAATCCGGGACTAGCGGGAGGCTACGAGCAGTACTTC.